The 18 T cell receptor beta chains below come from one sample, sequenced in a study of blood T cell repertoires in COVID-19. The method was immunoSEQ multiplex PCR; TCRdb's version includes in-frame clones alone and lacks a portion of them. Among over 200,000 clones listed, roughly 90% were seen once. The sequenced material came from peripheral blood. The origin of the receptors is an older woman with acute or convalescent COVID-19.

This CDR3 is CASKDRATKNIQYF. CDR3 sequence (DNA): TGTGCCAGCAAGGACAGGGCAACCAAAAACATTCAGTACTTC. This sequence joins TRBV6-4 and TRBJ2-4, with 8 positions matching TRBD1. V shed 7 bases, J shed 2 bases, and the junction held 4 bases outside the gene matches. This CDR3 is 14 amino acids long. Germline CDR1 MRHNA, CDR2 SNTAGT.

CDR3 nucleotide sequence: TGTGCCTGGAGTGCGGGTAGTACAAATCAGCCCCAGCATTTT. It specifies CAWSAGSTNQPQHF. This rearrangement joins TRBV30 to TRBJ1-5; D remains ambiguous. The CDR3 is 14 residues long. From germline, CDR1 is GTSNPN and CDR2 SVGIG (reference sequence). With 1 base removed from V and 4 bases from J, the gap between germline ends came to 11 bases.

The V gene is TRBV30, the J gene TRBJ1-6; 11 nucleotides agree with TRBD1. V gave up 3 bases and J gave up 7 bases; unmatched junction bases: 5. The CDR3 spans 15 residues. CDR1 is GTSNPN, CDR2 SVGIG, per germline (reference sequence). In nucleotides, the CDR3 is TGTGCCTGGAGAACCGGGACAGGGGGGAATTCACCCCTCCACTTT. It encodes CAWRTGTGGNSPLHF.

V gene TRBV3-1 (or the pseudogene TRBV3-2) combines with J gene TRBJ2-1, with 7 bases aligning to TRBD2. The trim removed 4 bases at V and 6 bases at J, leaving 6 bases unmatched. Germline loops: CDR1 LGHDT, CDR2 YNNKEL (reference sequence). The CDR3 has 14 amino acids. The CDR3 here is CASSRSGGGNEQFF. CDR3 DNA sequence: TGTGCCAGCAGCCGAAGTGGGGGGGGCAATGAGCAGTTCTTC.

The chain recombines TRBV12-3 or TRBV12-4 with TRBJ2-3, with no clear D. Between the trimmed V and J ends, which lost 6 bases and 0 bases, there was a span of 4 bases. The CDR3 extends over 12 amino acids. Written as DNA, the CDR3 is TGTGCCAGCAGCCGGAGCACAGATACGCAGTATTTT. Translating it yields CASSRSTDTQYF.

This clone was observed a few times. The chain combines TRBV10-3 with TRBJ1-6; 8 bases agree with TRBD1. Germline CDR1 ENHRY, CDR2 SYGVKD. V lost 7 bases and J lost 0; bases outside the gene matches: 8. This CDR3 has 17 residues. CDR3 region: CAIKGQVSSSYNSPLHF. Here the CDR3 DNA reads TGTGCCATCAAGGGACAGGTCTCAAGCTCCTATAATTCACCCCTCCACTTT.

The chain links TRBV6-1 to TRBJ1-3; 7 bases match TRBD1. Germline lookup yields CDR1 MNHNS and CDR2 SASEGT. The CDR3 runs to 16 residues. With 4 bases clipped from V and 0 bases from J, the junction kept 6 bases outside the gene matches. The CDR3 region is CASSGDSSFSGNTIYF. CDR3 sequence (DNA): TGTGCCAGCAGTGGGGACAGCTCCTTCTCTGGAAACACCATATATTTT.

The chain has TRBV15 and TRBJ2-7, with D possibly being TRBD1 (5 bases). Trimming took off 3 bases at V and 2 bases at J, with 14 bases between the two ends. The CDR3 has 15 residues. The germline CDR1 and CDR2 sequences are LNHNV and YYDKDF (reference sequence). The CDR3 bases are TGTGCCACCAGCAGGGAGAAGGGGCTTACCTACGAGCAGTACTTC. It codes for CATSREKGLTYEQYF.

CDR3 amino acids: CASSQDLQPFSGNTIYF. DNA for the CDR3: TGCGCCAGCAGCCAAGATTTACAGCCATTCTCTGGAAACACCATATATTTT. The chain is built from TRBV4-1 and TRBJ1-3, with D uncertain. V was pared by 0 bases and J by 0 bases, with 12 bases between. The CDR3 is 17 residues long. CDR1 and CDR2 (germline): MGHRA, YSYEKL.

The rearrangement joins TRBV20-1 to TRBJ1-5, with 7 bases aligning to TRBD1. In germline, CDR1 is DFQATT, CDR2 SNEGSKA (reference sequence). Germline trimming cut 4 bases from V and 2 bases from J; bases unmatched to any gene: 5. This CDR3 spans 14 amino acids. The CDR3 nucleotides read TGCAGTGCTACTGACAGGGCGGGCAATCAGCCCCAGCATTTT. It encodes CSATDRAGNQPQHF.

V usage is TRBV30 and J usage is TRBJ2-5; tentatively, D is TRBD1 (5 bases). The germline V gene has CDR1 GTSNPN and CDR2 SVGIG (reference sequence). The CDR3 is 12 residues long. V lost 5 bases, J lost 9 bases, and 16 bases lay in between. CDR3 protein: CAWCLRAGAQYF. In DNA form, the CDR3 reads TGTGCCTGGTGCCTCAGGGCTGGGGCCCAGTACTTC. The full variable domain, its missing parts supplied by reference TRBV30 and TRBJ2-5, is SQTIHQWPATLVQPVGSPLSLECTVEGTSNPNLYWYRQAAGRGLQLLFYSVGIGQISSEVPQNLSASRPQDRQFILSSKKLLLSDSGFYLCAWCLRAGAQYFGPGTRLLVL.

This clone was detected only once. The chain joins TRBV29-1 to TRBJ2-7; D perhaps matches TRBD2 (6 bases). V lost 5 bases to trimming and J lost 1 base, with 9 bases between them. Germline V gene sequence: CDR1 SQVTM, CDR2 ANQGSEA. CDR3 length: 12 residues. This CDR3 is CSVSGGSYEQYF. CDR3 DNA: TGCAGCGTTAGTGGAGGGTCCTACGAGCAGTACTTC.

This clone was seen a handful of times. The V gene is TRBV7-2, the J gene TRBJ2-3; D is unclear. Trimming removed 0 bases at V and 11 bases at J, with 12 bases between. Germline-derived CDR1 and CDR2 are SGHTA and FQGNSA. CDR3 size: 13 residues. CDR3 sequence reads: CASSLAQALGQYF. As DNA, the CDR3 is TGTGCCAGCAGCTTAGCGCAGGCTTTGGGGCAGTATTTT.

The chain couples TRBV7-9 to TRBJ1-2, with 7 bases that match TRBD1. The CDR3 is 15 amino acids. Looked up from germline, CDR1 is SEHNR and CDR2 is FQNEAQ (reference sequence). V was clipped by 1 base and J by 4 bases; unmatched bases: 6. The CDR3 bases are TGTGCCAGCAGCTTAGTGGGGACAGTCCCCTATGGCTACACCTTC. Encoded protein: CASSLVGTVPYGYTF.

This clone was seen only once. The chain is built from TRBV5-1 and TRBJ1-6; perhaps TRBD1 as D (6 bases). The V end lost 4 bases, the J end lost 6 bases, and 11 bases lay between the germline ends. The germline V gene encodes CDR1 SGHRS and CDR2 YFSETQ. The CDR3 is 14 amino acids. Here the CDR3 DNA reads TGCGCCAGCAGCCCTGGACAGCCTAATTCACCCCTCCACTTT. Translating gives CASSPGQPNSPLHF. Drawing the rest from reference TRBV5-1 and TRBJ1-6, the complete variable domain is KAGVTQTPRYLIKTRGQQVTLSCSPISGHRSVSWYQQTPGQGLQFLFEYFSETQRNKGNFPGRFSGRQFSNSRSEMNVSTLELGDSALYLCASSPGQPNSPLHFGNGTRLTVT.

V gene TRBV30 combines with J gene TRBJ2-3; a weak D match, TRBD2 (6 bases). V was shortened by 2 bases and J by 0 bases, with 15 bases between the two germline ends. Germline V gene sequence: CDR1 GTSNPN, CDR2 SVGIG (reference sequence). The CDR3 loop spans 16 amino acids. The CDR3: CAWSSGSGASTDTQYF. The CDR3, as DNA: TGTGCCTGGAGTTCTGGTAGCGGAGCTAGCACAGATACGCAGTATTTT.

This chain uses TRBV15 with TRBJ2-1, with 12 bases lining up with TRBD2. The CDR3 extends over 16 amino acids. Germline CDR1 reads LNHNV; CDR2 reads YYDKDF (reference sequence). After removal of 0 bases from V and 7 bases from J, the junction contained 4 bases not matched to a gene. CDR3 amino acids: CATSRDPLAGGNEQFF. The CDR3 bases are TGTGCCACCAGCAGAGATCCGCTAGCGGGGGGGAATGAGCAGTTCTTC.

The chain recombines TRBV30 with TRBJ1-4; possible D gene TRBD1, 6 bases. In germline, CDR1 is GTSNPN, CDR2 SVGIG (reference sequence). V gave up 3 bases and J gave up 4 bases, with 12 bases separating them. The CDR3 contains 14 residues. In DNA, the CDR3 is TGTGCCTGGAGCGACACAGGGTTTAATGAAAAACTGTTTTTT. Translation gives CAWSDTGFNEKLFF.